The sequence of this T cell receptor beta chain was determined in a study of technical replicates of blood from four donors. Sequencing used immunoSEQ multiplex PCR; TCRdb keeps in-frame clones, though not all of them. The sample contains nearly 90,000 clones, more than 85% of which appear only once. Trimming at V came to 4 bases and at J to 6 bases, leaving 9 bases not matched to a gene. Germline values: CDR1 SGDLS, CDR2 YYNGEE. The CDR3 runs to 14 residues. The receptor was isolated from a human donor in good health. Sequenced input: T cells isolated from PBMCs. The V and J genes are TRBV9 and TRBJ1-2; 7 bases line up with TRBD1. The DNA for the CDR3 is TGTGCCAGCAGCCCATCAGGGGGTTGGGATGGCTACACCTTC. Its translation is CASSPSGGWDGYTF.